The rows below give T cell receptor beta chains drawn from one sample of a study of cytomegalovirus exposure and HLA in healthy donors. Only in-frame clones appear in the TCRdb table, and some are missing; sequencing was by immunoSEQ multiplex PCR. Here the sample spans around 100,000 clones, about 95% being singletons. The sequenced sample was PBMCs. Receptors were obtained from a woman between 18 and 30 years old in good health and CMV-seronegative. Both conserved end residues are part of each CDR3. Fields, in order: CDR3 length, J gene, D gene, V gene, CDR3 protein. The D gene is left open where the match is weak.

>16|TRBJ2-5|-|TRBV5-3
CARSDCETGTPGVKYF
>16|TRBJ2-1|TRBD2|TRBV4-1
CASSYYSGGVYNEQFF
>14|TRBJ2-5|TRBD1|TRBV19
CASRVTGGKETQYF
>14|TRBJ2-5|-|TRBV11-2
CASSPPLEGETQYF
>13|TRBJ1-5|-|TRBV19
CASRDQVNQPQHF
>13|TRBJ1-1|-|TRBV6-5
CASSPDSHTEAFF
>15|TRBJ1-4|-|TRBV5-4
CASSLVGGNNEKLFF
>16|TRBJ1-6|-|TRBV5-4
CASSLDSSGANSPLHF
>13|TRBJ1-2|-|TRBV6-5
CASSTGFYYGYTF
>14|TRBJ1-4|-|TRBV10-3
CAISSPPSSEKLFF
>16|TRBJ2-7|-|TRBV12-5
CASGLTLQRGAGEQYF
>15|TRBJ2-5|TRBD2|TRBV10-1
CASSARLAGEETQYF
>16|TRBJ1-1|-|TRBV27
CASSLTVLPLNTEAFF
>15|TRBJ2-3|TRBD1|TRBV5-1
CASSLEQGYTDTQYF
>12|TRBJ1-1|TRBD1|TRBV6-5
CASGQGYTEAFF
>16|TRBJ2-3|-|TRBV9
CASSVAVSGTGDTQYF
>15|TRBJ2-3|TRBD2|TRBV19
CASSASSGVPYTQYF
>13|TRBJ1-2|-|TRBV11-3
CASSPEPNYGYTF
>14|TRBJ1-4|-|TRBV19
CASNWRSCCEVLFF
>19|TRBJ1-5|-|TRBV19
CASSPTSWALSFSNQPQHF
>15|TRBJ2-2|-|TRBV27
CASSFAPRGTGELFF
>16|TRBJ2-3|-|TRBV18
CASSPILGHSTDTQYF
>14|TRBJ1-6|-|TRBV6-5
CASSEGVLNSPLHF
>14|TRBJ2-2|-|TRBV7-2
CASSLGWPTGELFF
>16|TRBJ2-5|-|TRBV14
CASSQDLRGRQETQYF
>16|TRBJ2-7|-|TRBV5-1
CASSLALTSIAREQYF
>13|TRBJ2-7|-|TRBV7-9
CASSLEGVGEQYF
>13|TRBJ2-7|-|TRBV25-1
CASSEIGQYEQYF
>15|TRBJ2-5|-|TRBV14
CASSQERSKQETQYF
>15|TRBJ2-1|-|TRBV12-5
CASGLVGLSYNEQFF
>16|TRBJ2-2|-|TRBV5-6
CASTGSRTANTGELFF
>16|TRBJ2-3|TRBD1|TRBV5-1
CASSLGQGFKADTQYF
>15|TRBJ2-3|-|TRBV5-4
CASSARTGVPDTQYF
>17|TRBJ1-4|TRBD1|TRBV5-1
CASSPRSPGQGSRKLFF
>15|TRBJ2-2|-|TRBV6-6
CASSYPRGGTGELFF
>15|TRBJ1-1|-|TRBV6-5
CASSQGGHLNTEAFF
>15|TRBJ1-2|-|TRBV2
CASSDRTPGRSGYTF
>15|TRBJ1-2|TRBD1|TRBV5-1
CASSLAGTANYGYTF
>13|TRBJ1-1|-|TRBV4-1
CASSQDRDTEAFF
>12|TRBJ2-7|-|TRBV28
CASSLAGHEQYF
>14|TRBJ1-1|TRBD1|TRBV5-4
CASSFWDRAGRAFF
>15|TRBJ1-6|TRBD1|TRBV11-3
CASSEGQGVASPLHF
>18|TRBJ1-3|TRBD1|TRBV4-1
CASSHPGGTGLSGNTIYF
>15|TRBJ1-1|-|TRBV5-6
CASSPYGAGKTEAFF
>15|TRBJ1-5|-|TRBV2
CASSEQGTSNQPQHF
>12|TRBJ2-5|-|TRBV6-1
CASGANQETQYF
>16|TRBJ2-3|-|TRBV7-2
CASSPGQQTLTDTQYF
>15|TRBJ2-7|TRBD2|TRBV28
CASSSGGGAGTEQYF
>14|TRBJ2-3|-|TRBV7-2
CASSFAFKGDTQYF
>14|TRBJ2-2|-|TRBV6-4
CASSDSVDSGELFF
>13|TRBJ2-7|-|TRBV2
CASSEIRGYEQYF
>14|TRBJ1-1|TRBD1|TRBV28
CASGTGGVGTEAFF
>15|TRBJ2-7|TRBD1|TRBV27
CASSPLGQASYEQYF
>13|TRBJ1-4|-|TRBV7-8
CASSPQRNEKLFF
>13|TRBJ2-5|-|TRBV28
CASSGGIQETQYF
>14|TRBJ1-1|-|TRBV7-8
CASSLVGGGTEAFF
>15|TRBJ2-5|TRBD1|TRBV5-1
CASSLTGGIGETQYF
>15|TRBJ2-1|-|TRBV27
CASSFRRGGGDEQFF
>12|TRBJ1-6|-|TRBV6-1
CASSGDIQPLHF
>19|TRBJ2-2|TRBD2|TRBV7-2
CASSLFRLAGALNTGELFF